The next 4 T cell receptor beta chains were all read from a single sample in a study of vaccination effects on CD4 cells after COVID-19. Here immunoSEQ multiplex PCR was the method, and the copy in TCRdb shows in-frame clones only, minus some. Found here are approximately 26,000 clones, roughly 85% of them singletons; the top ten hold roughly 6.5%. These receptors have no known antigen. ViraFEST assay sequencing came after antigen-specific CD4+ T cells were expanded with viral peptide pools. Once cultured for 10 days, the cells underwent separation to obtain CD4+ T cells. All study participants received two doses of BNT162b2 or mRNA-1273 vaccine. The specimen comprised CD4+ T cells from PBMCs cultured with SARS-CoV-2 spike peptides, sampled after COVID-19 vaccination. The receptors derive from a human donor who received a COVID-19 vaccine. Some clones in this sample may be carry-over from other donors' samples.

This rearrangement joins TRBV5-1 to TRBJ1-3; 8 bases are shared with TRBD1. The length of the CDR3 is 15 residues. Germline-derived CDR1 and CDR2 are SGHRS and YFSETQ. With V trimmed by 3 bases and J by 2 bases, 4 bases remained unmatched. The CDR3, as DNA: TGCGCCAGCAGCTCGACGACAGGGGCTGGAAACACCATATATTTT. As protein: CASSSTTGAGNTIYF. Full variable domain (outside the CDR3, taken from reference TRBV5-1 and TRBJ1-3): KAGVTQTPRYLIKTRGQQVTLSCSPISGHRSVSWYQQTPGQGLQFLFEYFSETQRNKGNFPGRFSGRQFSNSRSEMNVSTLELGDSALYLCASSSTTGAGNTIYFGEGSWLTVV.

The gene calls are TRBV6-5 and TRBJ1-4; no clear D. V lost 4 bases and J 8 bases, leaving 8 bases between the germline ends. This CDR3 comprises 12 residues. Germline CDR1 and CDR2: MNHEY and SVGAGI. CDR3 residues: CASSSGSEKLFF. The CDR3 nucleotides are TGTGCCAGCAGTTCCGGATCCGAAAAACTGTTTTTT.

The chain recombines TRBV7-3 with TRBJ1-2, with 10 bases lining up with TRBD1. Trimming at V came to 2 bases and at J to 3 bases, leaving 3 bases not matched to a gene. This CDR3 has 15 amino acids. Germline CDR1 and CDR2: SGHTA and FQGTGA. The CDR3 region is CASSLDGTGDYGYTF. CDR3 coding DNA: TGTGCCAGCAGCTTAGATGGGACAGGGGACTATGGCTACACCTTC.

This chain joins TRBV6-5 and TRBJ1-2, with 7 positions matching TRBD1. The CDR3 contains 15 residues. The germline gives CDR1 MNHEY, CDR2 SVGAGI. V shed 5 bases and J 6 bases; nucleotides not matched to a gene: 12. CDR3 sequence (DNA): TGTGCCAGCAGTAAGACTTCCGGGACAGTCCATGGCTACACCTTC. This codes for CASSKTSGTVHGYTF.